The next 29 T cell receptor beta chains were all read from a single sample in a study of blood T cells in healthy people across ages. Then a second PCR, running roughly 7 to 11 cycles, was carried out with a sample-barcoded 5' primer and a J-beta primer mix. TCRdb recomputed calls from the 5' RACE reads with MiXCR, one row per CDR3 protein. Among roughly 1,500,000 distinct CDR3 sequences listed, approximately 32% were seen once. The sequenced material came from blood. Receptor source: a woman under 40 in good health.

In its sample, this clonotype was seen a few times. This rearrangement joins TRBV9 to TRBJ2-3, with no clear D. The V gene's germline CDR1 is SGDLS and CDR2 YYNGEE. V lost 3 bases to trimming and J lost 0 bases, with 11 bases between them. The CDR3 has 15 amino acids. CDR3: CASSAAGFSTDTQYF. In DNA, the CDR3 is TGTGCCAGCAGCGCGGCCGGGTTTAGCACAGATACGCAGTATTTT.

This clonotype was counted only a few times. The chain has TRBV9 and TRBJ1-1; weak D call: TRBD1 (6 bases). CDR3 length: 15 residues. Germline values: CDR1 SGDLS, CDR2 YYNGEE. The ends were cut back, 4 bases at V and 3 bases at J, with 16 bases in the middle. Written as DNA, the CDR3 is TGTGCCAGCAGCCCAACAGGGATTGTTCACACTGAAGCTTTCTTT. This codes for CASSPTGIVHTEAFF.

This clonotype was seen ten or more times. The V and J genes are TRBV29-1 and TRBJ1-1; D is possibly TRBD1 (5 bases). Germline assignment: CDR1 SQVTM and CDR2 ANQGSEA. The CDR3 spans 13 residues. The V end lost 3 bases, the J end lost 0 bases, and 8 bases lay between the germline ends. The CDR3 sequence: CSVEGHLNTEAFF. CDR3 bases: TGCAGCGTTGAGGGGCACCTGAACACTGAAGCTTTCTTT.

This clonotype has only a few counts. This rearrangement joins TRBV14 to TRBJ2-5; D is uncertain. The ends were cut back, 1 base at V and 5 bases at J, with 8 bases in the middle. Per germline, CDR1 SGHDN and CDR2 FVKESK. There are 13 residues in the CDR3. DNA of the CDR3: TGTGCCAGCAGCCAAGGGATTGGGGAGACCCAGTACTTC. Its translation: CASSQGIGETQYF.

This clonotype has only one observation. This may arise from a read error, as a much more abundant clone is one base away. This chain uses TRBV29-1 with TRBJ1-1, with D perhaps matching TRBD1 (6 bases). CDR1 and CDR2 (germline): SQVTM, ANQGSEA. The length of the CDR3 is 11 residues. The V end was cut by 7 bases, the J end by 7 bases, with 13 bases between. CDR3 nucleotides: TGCAGCGCCAGGGGCAGTGATGAAGCTTTCTTT. As protein: CSARGSDEAFF.

The V gene is TRBV20-1, the J gene TRBJ2-7, with D possibly matching TRBD1 (5 bases). Trimming removed 6 bases from V and 1 base from J, with 16 bases in between. Germline CDR1 DFQATT, CDR2 SNEGSKA (reference sequence). The CDR3 extends over 14 amino acids. In nucleotides, the CDR3 is TGCAGTGCGGGGAAGGGCAGGACATCCTACGAGCAGTACTTC. As protein: CSAGKGRTSYEQYF.

J is TRBJ1-2 and V is TRBV4-1; 7 bases agree with TRBD1. Germline V lookup: CDR1 MGHRA, CDR2 YSYEKL. Trimming at V came to 1 base and at J to 4 bases, leaving 6 bases not matched to a gene. The CDR3 length is 15 residues. DNA for the CDR3: TGCGCCAGCAGCCAAGTAGGGGGCCTAGTCTATGGCTACACCTTC. Translation: CASSQVGGLVYGYTF.

This clonotype has just a few counts. V usage is TRBV12-3 or TRBV12-4 and J usage is TRBJ1-2, with D possibly TRBD1 on 6 matching bases. The CDR3 runs to 14 residues. V was trimmed by 3 bases and J by 8 bases, leaving 16 bases between them. The CDR3 here is CASSFTQGLEGYTF. CDR3 coding DNA: TGTGCCAGCAGTTTTACACAGGGACTTGAGGGCTACACCTTC.

This clonotype has only a few counts. The chain combines TRBV6-1 with TRBJ1-2; D unclear. Trimming stripped 8 bases from V and 8 bases from J, with 15 bases between. This CDR3 is built from 12 residues. The germline CDR1 and CDR2 sequences are MNHNS and SASEGT. The DNA for the CDR3 is TGTGCCAGCGTTCATGATGAGGGCGGCTACACCTTC. Its protein product is CASVHDEGGYTF.

This clonotype was seen just once. The rearrangement links TRBV5-1 to TRBJ2-1, with a tentative D call TRBD1 (6 bases). CDR1 and CDR2 (germline): SGHRS, YFSETQ. CDR3 length: 14 residues. The germline V and J ends were trimmed by 4 bases and 7 bases, with 15 bases remaining between them. CDR3 sequence reads: CASSPGNRENEQFF. The CDR3 DNA sequence: TGCGCCAGCAGCCCGGGGAACAGGGAGAATGAGCAGTTCTTC.

The chain links TRBV10-3 to TRBJ2-3; 9 bases match TRBD1. CDR1 and CDR2 (germline): ENHRY, SYGVKD. The CDR3 consists of 17 residues. V lost 8 bases to trimming and J lost 5 bases; unmatched junction nucleotides: 17. CDR3 DNA: TGTGCCATCGAGAGCGGGACAGGGACTACCAGGGGAGATACGCAGTATTTT. Protein product: CAIESGTGTTRGDTQYF.

The V gene is TRBV28, the J gene TRBJ2-7, with 7 nucleotides matching TRBD2. Trimming at V came to 1 base and at J to 4 bases, leaving 10 bases not matched to a gene. The CDR3 contains 16 residues. Germline assignment: CDR1 MDHEN and CDR2 SYDVKM. For the CDR3, the DNA is TGTGCCAGCAGTTTATCCGACGGACTAGTGTCTTACGAGCAGTACTTC. This encodes CASSLSDGLVSYEQYF. Drawing the rest from reference TRBV28 and TRBJ2-7, the complete variable domain is DVKVTQSSRYLVKRTGEKVFLECVQDMDHENMFWYRQDPGLGLRLIYFSYDVKMKEKGDIPEGYSVSREKKERFSLILESASTNQTSMYLCASSLSDGLVSYEQYFGPGTRLTVT.

CDR3: CASSQGYGSTDTQYF. CDR3 nucleotide sequence: TGCGCCAGCAGCCAAGGGTACGGGAGCACAGATACGCAGTATTTT. The chain recombines TRBV4-1 with TRBJ2-3; D is undetermined. Germline lookup yields CDR1 MGHRA and CDR2 YSYEKL. The CDR3 is 15 residues long. The V gene lost 1 base and the J gene lost 0 bases, with 8 bases spanning the gap.

In this sample, this clonotype turned up many times. For the CDR3, the DNA is TGTGCCAACCGCGTCCTTCTCTCCTACGAGCAGTACTTC. It codes for CANRVLLSYEQYF. This chain links TRBV7-2 with TRBJ2-7, with D hard to call. This CDR3 comprises 13 residues. Germline CDR1 SGHTA, CDR2 FQGNSA. Trimming removed 10 bases from V and 0 bases from J, with 13 bases in between.

This clonotype was counted a few times. V usage is TRBV4-1 and J usage is TRBJ2-1; 9 nucleotides agree with TRBD2. The CDR3 length is 15 residues. Germline V gene data show CDR1 as MGHRA and CDR2 as YSYEKL. Trimming removed 2 bases from V and 4 bases from J; junction bases left unmatched: 3. The CDR3 DNA follows: TGCGCCAGCAGCCAAACGCTAGCGGGGTACAATGAGCAGTTCTTC. As protein: CASSQTLAGYNEQFF.

In this sample, this clonotype turned up a few times. V and J are TRBV6-1 and TRBJ2-1; tentatively, D is TRBD1 (5 bases). Germline V gives CDR1 MNHNS, CDR2 SASEGT. V gave up 5 bases and J gave up 7 bases, with 15 bases separating them. This CDR3 comprises 14 residues. Written as DNA, the CDR3 is TGTGCCAGCAGTAAGCAGGGATTCATAAATGAGCAGTTCTTC. Encoded protein: CASSKQGFINEQFF.

CDR3 nucleotide sequence: TGTGCCAGCAGCGTTGGCGAGGGGTGGGTAGGTGAAAAACTGTTTTTT. It encodes CASSVGEGWVGEKLFF. The chain has TRBV9 and TRBJ1-4; possible D gene TRBD1, 5 bases. This CDR3 is built from 16 residues. Germline V gives CDR1 SGDLS, CDR2 YYNGEE. Trimming removed 2 bases at V and 7 bases at J, with 18 bases between. The variable domain in full, completed from reference TRBV9 and TRBJ1-4, reads DSGVTQTPKHLITATGQRVTLRCSPRSGDLSVYWYQQSLDQGLQFLIQYYNGEERAKGNILERFSAQQFPDLHSELNLSSLELGDSALYFCASSVGEGWVGEKLFFGSGTQLSVL.

A few counts support this clonotype. CDR3 DNA sequence: TGTGCCAGCAGTTTAGCGGGCGAGCCTGAGCAGTTCTTC. This translates into CASSLAGEPEQFF. The chain uses TRBV12-3 or TRBV12-4 and TRBJ2-1; D unresolved. The CDR3 totals 13 residues. The V and J ends lost 0 bases and 9 bases respectively, with 9 bases between them.

CDR3 bases: TGCGCCAGCAGCCAAGTTAGACTAGCGGGAGGGACCGGGGAGCTGTTTTTT. This sequence encodes CASSQVRLAGGTGELFF. The gene calls are TRBV4-1 and TRBJ2-2, with 14 bases fitting TRBD2. Germline V gene lookup returns CDR1 MGHRA and CDR2 YSYEKL. This CDR3 region has 17 residues. V dropped 1 base and J dropped 5; count of bases not matched to a gene: 3.

This chain links TRBV3-1 with TRBJ2-1; 8 bases are a match to TRBD2. V lost 2 bases and J lost 10; bases outside the gene matches: 7. The CDR3 runs to 14 residues. The germline CDR1 and CDR2 sequences are LGHDT and YNNKEL (reference sequence). The CDR3 region is CASSQLSGSHEQFF. The CDR3 bases are TGTGCCAGCAGCCAACTAAGCGGGAGTCACGAGCAGTTCTTC.

V is TRBV30 and J is TRBJ1-5; 7 nucleotides match TRBD1. The DNA matches TRBJ2-3 better at its end, which makes the J call doubtful. The germline V gene encodes CDR1 GTSNPN and CDR2 SVGIG (reference sequence). This CDR3 contains 15 residues. CDR3 residues: CAWSVQGLGNQPQYF. CDR3 coding DNA: TGTGCCTGGAGTGTACAGGGGCTGGGCAATCAGCCCCAGTATTTT.

The rearrangement uses TRBV20-1 and TRBJ2-7; 10 positions match TRBD2. The CDR3 totals 15 residues. Germline V gene data show CDR1 as DFQATT and CDR2 as SNEGSKA (reference sequence). The V gene end was trimmed by 0 bases and the J gene end by 3 bases; junction bases not matched to a gene: 5. CDR3 DNA: TGCAGTGCTAGAGATCTGGGACTAGCGCTCTACGAGCAGTACTTC. This encodes CSARDLGLALYEQYF.

This clonotype was seen a handful of times. The V call is TRBV15, the J call TRBJ1-5, with no clear D. This CDR3 is built from 14 residues. CDR1 and CDR2 from the germline V gene are LNHNV and YYDKDF (reference sequence). With 5 bases removed from V and 3 bases from J, the gap between germline ends came to 11 bases. The CDR3 region is CATSLLSVNQPQHF. The CDR3 nucleotides are TGTGCCACCAGCCTACTTAGTGTCAATCAGCCCCAGCATTTT.

The table lists this clonotype with a few counts. This sequence joins TRBV10-3 and TRBJ2-7; 8 bases match TRBD2. This CDR3 is built from 14 residues. V was pared by 8 bases and J by 6 bases, with 12 bases of the junction left unmatched. Germline-derived CDR1 and CDR2 are ENHRY and SYGVKD. The CDR3 DNA follows: TGTGCCATCTCGGGGACTAGTGTGTTTCTCGAGCAGTACTTC. Translating gives CAISGTSVFLEQYF.

The chain employs TRBV25-1 and TRBJ1-1, with D possibly matching TRBD1 (6 bases). The CDR3 spans 12 residues. In germline, CDR1 is MGHDK, CDR2 SYGVNS. V lost 3 bases and J 10 bases, leaving 12 bases between the germline ends. The CDR3 loop reads CASSDIGTPAFF. CDR3 DNA: TGTGCCAGCAGTGACATCGGGACACCAGCTTTCTTT.

This clonotype has only a few counts. This chain links TRBV20-1 with TRBJ2-5, with D unresolved. This CDR3 has 15 amino acids. Trimming took off 0 bases at V and 4 bases at J, with 15 bases between the two ends. CDR1 is DFQATT, CDR2 SNEGSKA, per germline (reference sequence). CDR3 residues: CSAREGSYGTETQYF. Written as DNA, the CDR3 is TGCAGTGCTAGAGAGGGCAGCTATGGAACAGAGACCCAGTACTTC.

Worth noting for this clonotype: A much larger clone is a single base away; this may be a read error. The chain joins TRBV9 to TRBJ2-3; TRBD2 aligns across 9 bases. The germline CDR1 and CDR2 sequences are SGDLS and YYNGEE. The CDR3 extends over 15 amino acids. The J segment lost 6 bases and the V segment lost 0 bases, leaving 5 bases of the junction unmatched. For the CDR3, the DNA is TGTGCCAGCAGCGTAGGCGGGGGGGCGAGTGATACGCAGTATTTT. Amino acids: CASSVGGGASDTQYF.

At least ten counts were recorded for this clonotype. The J gene is TRBJ2-6, the V gene TRBV20-1; no reliable D call. Germline loops: CDR1 DFQATT, CDR2 SNEGSKA (reference sequence). CDR3 length equals 17 residues. Trimming removed 6 bases at V and 2 bases at J, with 20 bases between. The CDR3 sequence is CSATLPGLSTGANVLTF. For the CDR3, the DNA is TGCAGTGCCACCCTCCCGGGTCTTTCCACTGGGGCCAACGTCCTGACTTTC.

The chain combines TRBV28 with TRBJ2-5, with 7 bases lining up with TRBD2. V was clipped by 3 bases and J by 8 bases; unmatched bases: 6. CDR1 MDHEN and CDR2 SYDVKM come from the germline V gene. The length of the CDR3 is 13 residues. CDR3 DNA: TGTGCCAGCAGTTTTGGGGGGGTGGGAACCCAGTACTTC. Translating it yields CASSFGGVGTQYF.